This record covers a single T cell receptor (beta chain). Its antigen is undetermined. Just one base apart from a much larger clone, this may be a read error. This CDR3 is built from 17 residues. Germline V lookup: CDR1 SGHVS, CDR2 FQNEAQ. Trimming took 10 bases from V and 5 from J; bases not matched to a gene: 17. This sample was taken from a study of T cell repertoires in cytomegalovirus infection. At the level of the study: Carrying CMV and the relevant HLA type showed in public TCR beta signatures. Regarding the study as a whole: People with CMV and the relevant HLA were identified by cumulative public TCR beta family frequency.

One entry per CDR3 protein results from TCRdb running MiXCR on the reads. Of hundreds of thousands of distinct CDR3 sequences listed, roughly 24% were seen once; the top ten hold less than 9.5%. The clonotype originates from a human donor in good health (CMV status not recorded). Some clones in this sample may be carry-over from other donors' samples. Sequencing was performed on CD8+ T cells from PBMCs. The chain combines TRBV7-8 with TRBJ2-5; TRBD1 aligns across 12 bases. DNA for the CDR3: TGTGCCAACATACGCGTTCTGGGGACAGGGGGCTTGGAGACCCAGTACTTC. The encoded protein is CANIRVLGTGGLETQYF.